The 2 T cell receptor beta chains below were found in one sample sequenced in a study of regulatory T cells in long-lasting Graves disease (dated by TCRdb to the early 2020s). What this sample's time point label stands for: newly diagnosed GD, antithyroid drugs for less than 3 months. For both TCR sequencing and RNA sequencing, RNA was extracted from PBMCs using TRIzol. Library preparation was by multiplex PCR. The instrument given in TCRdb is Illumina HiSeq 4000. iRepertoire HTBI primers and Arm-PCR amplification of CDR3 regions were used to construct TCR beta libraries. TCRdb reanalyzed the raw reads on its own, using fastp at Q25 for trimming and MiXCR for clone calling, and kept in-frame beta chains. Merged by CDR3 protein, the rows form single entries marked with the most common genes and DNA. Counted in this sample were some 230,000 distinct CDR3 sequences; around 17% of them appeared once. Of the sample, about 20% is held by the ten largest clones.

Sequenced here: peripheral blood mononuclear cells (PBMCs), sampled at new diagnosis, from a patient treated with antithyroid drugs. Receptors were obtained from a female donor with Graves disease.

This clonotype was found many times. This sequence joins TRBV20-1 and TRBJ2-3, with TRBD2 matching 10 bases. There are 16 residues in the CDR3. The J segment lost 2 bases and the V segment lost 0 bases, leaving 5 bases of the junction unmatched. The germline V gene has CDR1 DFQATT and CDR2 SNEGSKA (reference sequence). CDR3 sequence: CSARDGLADNTDTQYF. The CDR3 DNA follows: TGCAGTGCTAGAGACGGACTAGCGGATAACACAGATACGCAGTATTTT.

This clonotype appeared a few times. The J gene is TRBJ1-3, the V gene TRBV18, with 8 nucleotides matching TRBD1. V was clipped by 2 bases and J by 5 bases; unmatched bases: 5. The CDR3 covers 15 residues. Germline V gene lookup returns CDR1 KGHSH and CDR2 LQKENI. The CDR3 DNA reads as TGTGCCAGCTCACCAAAGGACAGGGCAAGAAACACCATATATTTT. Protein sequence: CASSPKDRARNTIYF.